This T cell receptor beta chain appears in the sequencing data of a study of OX40 agonist ivuxolimab in advanced cancers. Notes on the research overall: Ivuxolimab, which targeted the costimulatory receptor OX40 (CD134), was an agonistic, fully human IgG2 monoclonal antibody. Partial responses occurred in three dose-escalation patients: two with cutaneous melanoma and one with hepatocellular carcinoma. Prior anti-PD-1, anti-PD-L1 or anti-CTLA-4 therapy was permitted, and less than 45% of dose-escalation patients had received checkpoint inhibitors. The paper describes the monotherapy dose-escalation part (N ≈ 50 patients) of the phase I trial of ivuxolimab. A male proportion of approximately 83% and a mean age of roughly 55 years, ranging from roughly 23 to 79, were recorded for the dose-escalation cohort. Peripheral TCRbeta sequencing aimed to test whether ivuxolimab altered TCR sequence diversity and caused clonal T-cell expansion. Of the 50 to 55 dose-escalation patients, hepatocellular carcinoma was present in about 20, melanoma in approximately 15, renal cell carcinoma in 9 and head and neck cancer in 9. Intravenous ivuxolimab was administered to patients every 2 weeks at six dose levels: 0.01, 0.1, 0.3, 1.5, 3 and 10 mg/kg. Summary of the overall study and its limitations: The antigen specificity of the clonally expanded peripheral T cells was not determined. In the 0.1-3.0 mg/kg groups, partial responders had among the lowest normalized peripheral clonal expansion, particularly in CD8+ T cells. At doses from 0.1 to 3.0 mg/kg, clonal expansion was seen in both CD4+ and CD8+ blood T cells between baseline and week 6. After ivuxolimab, CD8+ T cells had more expanded clones than CD4+ T cells on average. Low levels of normalized T-cell clonal expansion were also seen in some nonresponding patients.

About this clone itself: Which antigen it targets is not known. Nothing much larger sits one base from this clone, and base qualities are not available.

The trial excluded patients who had a history of autoimmune disease or who were on systemic immunosuppression. Peripheral blood for TCR sequencing was collected from all dose cohorts at baseline, on cycle 4 day 1, and on cycle 7 day 1. Samples were obtained from an open-label, multicenter, first-in-human phase I dose-escalation trial of ivuxolimab. The trial enrolled adults with locally advanced or metastatic head and neck squamous cell, hepatocellular, melanoma or renal cell carcinoma. CD4+ and CD8+ T cells were sorted separately from peripheral blood before TCR sequencing. For sequencing of the TCRbeta CDR3 region, genomic DNA was extracted from the sorted cells. The immunoSEQ Assay was used for sequencing of TCRbeta CDR3 regions. TCRdb stores this immuneACCESS table with in-frame sequences only. Part of the clones is absent; in the studies checked, under half of the shortfall reflects unresolved V genes, and no reason is known for the rest. The sample table lists 73,000 or so clones, approximately 92% of them with a count of one. 8.5% to 10% of the sample is in the top ten clones.

Via the germline V gene, CDR1 is SGHRS and CDR2 YFSETQ. Spanning cysteine to phenylalanine, the CDR3 consists of 13 amino acids. Only the CDR3 part of the read is kept: 39 bases, read in frame from the first base. Cut back by 2 bases and 8 bases, the V and J ends lie 11 bases apart. The sequence is built from TRBV5-1 and TRBJ2-4, with the D segment identity uncertain. This clonotype was obtained from an adult with an advanced solid tumor such as melanoma, head and neck, liver or kidney cancer. This specimen consisted of CD4+ or CD8+ T cells sorted from blood, obtained in a trial of the OX40 agonist ivuxolimab. The DNA reads TGCGCCAGCAGCTTCTGGACCGACGACATTCAGTACTTC. Its amino acids are CASSFWTDDIQYF.